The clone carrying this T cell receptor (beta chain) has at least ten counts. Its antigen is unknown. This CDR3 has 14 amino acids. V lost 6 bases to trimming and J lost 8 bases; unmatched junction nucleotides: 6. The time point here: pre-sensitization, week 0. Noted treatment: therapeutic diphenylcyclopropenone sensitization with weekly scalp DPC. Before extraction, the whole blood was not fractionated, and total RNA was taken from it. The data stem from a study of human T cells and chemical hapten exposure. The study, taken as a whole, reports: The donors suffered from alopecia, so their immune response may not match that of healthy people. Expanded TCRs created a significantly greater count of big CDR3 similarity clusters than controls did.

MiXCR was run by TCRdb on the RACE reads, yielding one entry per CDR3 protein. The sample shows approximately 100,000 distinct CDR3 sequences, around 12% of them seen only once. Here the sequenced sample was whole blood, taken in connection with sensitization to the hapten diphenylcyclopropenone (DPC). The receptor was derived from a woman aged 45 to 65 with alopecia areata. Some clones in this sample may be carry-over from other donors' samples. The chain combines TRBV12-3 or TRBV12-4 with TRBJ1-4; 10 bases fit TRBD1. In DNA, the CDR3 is TGTGCCAGCAGATCCGGGACAGGGGCCGAAAAACTGTTTTTT. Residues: CASRSGTGAEKLFF.